Following are 4 T cell receptor beta chains from one sample sequenced in a study of T cells after yellow fever vaccination. TCRdb processed the 5' RACE reads anew with MiXCR; each CDR3 protein has one entry. The table lists about 170,000 distinct CDR3 sequences, approximately 11% of them singletons. The specimen was CD8+ T cells sorted from PBMCs, collected 15 days after the yellow fever booster vaccination. The receptors originated from a man younger than 35 who received the YFV17D yellow fever vaccine.

This clonotype was recorded at least ten times. The chain has TRBV5-1 and TRBJ2-7, with a weak D call TRBD1 (6 bases). The CDR3 is made up of 15 amino acids. The germline V gene has CDR1 SGHRS and CDR2 YFSETQ. The V gene lost 0 bases and the J gene lost 0 bases, with 10 bases spanning the gap. The CDR3 DNA sequence: TGCGCCAGCAGCTTGGAGGGACAAAGCTCCTACGAGCAGTACTTC. The encoded protein is CASSLEGQSSYEQYF.

This chain joins TRBV4-1 and TRBJ1-1; a weak D match, TRBD1 (5 bases). CDR1 is MGHRA, CDR2 YSYEKL, per germline. Trimming removed 1 base at V and 0 bases at J, with 12 bases between. The CDR3 covers 16 residues. The CDR3 bases are TGCGCCAGCAGCCAAGTCCGGACACCCCTGAACACTGAAGCTTTCTTT. This encodes CASSQVRTPLNTEAFF.

This chain joins TRBV5-4 and TRBJ1-2; D is possibly TRBD1 (6 bases). V was trimmed by 4 bases and J by 4 bases, leaving 23 bases between them. The CDR3 covers 17 residues. Per the germline V gene, CDR1 is SGHNT and CDR2 is YYREEE (reference sequence). CDR3 sequence (DNA): TGTGCCAGCAGCGAACTTGCGGGGGGCGCGAGGGCCTATGGCTACACCTTC. It specifies CASSELAGGARAYGYTF.

This chain links TRBV27 with TRBJ2-2; D unclear. The CDR3 runs 15 residues. Germline CDR1 and CDR2: MNHEY and SMNVEV (reference sequence). V lost 6 bases to trimming and J lost 5 bases, with 16 bases between them. In nucleotides, the CDR3 is TGTGCCAGCAGCCTTACCCTTGGTTTGACCGGGGAGCTGTTTTTT. Protein sequence: CASSLTLGLTGELFF.